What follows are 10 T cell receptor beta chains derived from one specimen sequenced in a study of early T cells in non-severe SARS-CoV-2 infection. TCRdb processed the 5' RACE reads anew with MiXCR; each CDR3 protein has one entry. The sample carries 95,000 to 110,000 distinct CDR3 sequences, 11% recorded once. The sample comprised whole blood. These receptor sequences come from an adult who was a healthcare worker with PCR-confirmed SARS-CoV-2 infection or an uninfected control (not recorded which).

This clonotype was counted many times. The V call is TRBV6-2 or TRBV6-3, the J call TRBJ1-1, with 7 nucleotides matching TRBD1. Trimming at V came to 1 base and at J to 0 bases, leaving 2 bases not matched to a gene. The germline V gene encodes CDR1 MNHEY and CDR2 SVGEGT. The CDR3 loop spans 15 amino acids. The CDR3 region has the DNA TGTGCCAGCAGTTACTGGGGGACAGTGAACACTGAAGCTTTCTTT. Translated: CASSYWGTVNTEAFF.

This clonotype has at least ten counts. For the CDR3, the DNA is TGTGCCAGCAGCTCCCTGGACGGCGAGCAGTTCTTC. Amino acids: CASSSLDGEQFF. This rearrangement joins TRBV11-3 to TRBJ2-1; D not resolved. V lost 4 bases and J lost 10, with 11 bases in between. The CDR3 sequence is 12 residues long. The germline CDR1 and CDR2 sequences are SGHNT and YENEEA.

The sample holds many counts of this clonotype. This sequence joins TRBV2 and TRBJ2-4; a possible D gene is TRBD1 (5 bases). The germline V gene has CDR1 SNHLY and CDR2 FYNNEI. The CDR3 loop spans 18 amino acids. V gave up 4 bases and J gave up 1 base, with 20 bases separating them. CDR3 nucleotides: TGTGCCAGCAGTGGGGGCGGATGGCCCCTCGGGGCCAAAAACATTCAGTACTTC. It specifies CASSGGGWPLGAKNIQYF.

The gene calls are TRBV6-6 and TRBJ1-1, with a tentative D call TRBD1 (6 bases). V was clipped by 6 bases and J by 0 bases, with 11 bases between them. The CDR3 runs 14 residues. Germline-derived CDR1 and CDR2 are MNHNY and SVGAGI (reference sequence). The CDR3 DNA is TGTGCCAGCAGGAGGGGGGCGATGAACACTGAAGCTTTCTTT. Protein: CASRRGAMNTEAFF.

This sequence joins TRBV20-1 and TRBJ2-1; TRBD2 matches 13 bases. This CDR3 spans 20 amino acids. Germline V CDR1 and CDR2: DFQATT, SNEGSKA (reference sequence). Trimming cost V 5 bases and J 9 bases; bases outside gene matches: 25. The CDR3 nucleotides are TGCAGTGCTCCGAGGAGGCTCGTAACTAGCGGGAGGGCCCGATTGTTTGAGCAGTTCTTC. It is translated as CSAPRRLVTSGRARLFEQFF.

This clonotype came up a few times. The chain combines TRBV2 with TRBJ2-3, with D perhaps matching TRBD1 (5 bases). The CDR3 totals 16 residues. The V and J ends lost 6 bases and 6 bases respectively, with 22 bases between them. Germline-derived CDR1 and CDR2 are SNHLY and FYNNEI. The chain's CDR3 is CASRVQGATRVDTQYF. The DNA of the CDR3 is TGTGCCAGCAGGGTTCAGGGCGCGACCCGAGTTGATACGCAGTATTTT.

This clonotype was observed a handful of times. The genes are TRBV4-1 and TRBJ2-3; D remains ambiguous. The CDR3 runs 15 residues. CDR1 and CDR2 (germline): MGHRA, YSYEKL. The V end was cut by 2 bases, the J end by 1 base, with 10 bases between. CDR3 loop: CASSQRTHRTDTQYF. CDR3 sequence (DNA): TGCGCCAGCAGCCAACGGACCCATCGCACAGATACGCAGTATTTT.

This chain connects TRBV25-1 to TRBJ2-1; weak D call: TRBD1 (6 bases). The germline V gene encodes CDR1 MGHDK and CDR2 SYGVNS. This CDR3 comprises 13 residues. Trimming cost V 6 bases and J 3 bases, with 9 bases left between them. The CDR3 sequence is CASRPRGYNEQFF. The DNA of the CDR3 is TGTGCCAGCAGACCCAGGGGCTACAATGAGCAGTTCTTC.

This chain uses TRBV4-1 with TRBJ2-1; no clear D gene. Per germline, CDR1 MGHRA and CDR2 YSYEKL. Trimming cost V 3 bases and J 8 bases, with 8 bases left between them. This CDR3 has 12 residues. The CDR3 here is CASSQRGDEQFF. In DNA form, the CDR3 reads TGCGCCAGCAGCCAGAGAGGCGATGAGCAGTTCTTC.

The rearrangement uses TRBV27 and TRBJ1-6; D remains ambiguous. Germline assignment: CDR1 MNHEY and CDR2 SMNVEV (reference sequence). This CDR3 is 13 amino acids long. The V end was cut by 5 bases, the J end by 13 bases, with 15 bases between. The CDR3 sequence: CASSEVGISPLHF. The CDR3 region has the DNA TGTGCCAGCAGTGAAGTAGGGATCTCGCCCCTCCACTTT.